Described below is a single T cell receptor (beta chain) sequence and its context. The entry originates in a study of control samples from healthy donors and cancer patients. Only in-frame clones appear in the TCRdb table, and some are missing; sequencing was by immunoSEQ multiplex PCR. The sample comprises approximately 170,000 clones, 92% of which are singletons, and 0.68% rests with the top ten. The CDR3 totals 17 residues. The germline V gene encodes CDR1 SGHRS and CDR2 YFSETQ. V was trimmed by 0 bases and J by 4 bases, leaving 18 bases between them. The genes are TRBV5-1 and TRBJ2-3, with D possibly being TRBD2 (6 bases). This receptor was obtained from a woman aged 30 to 39 in good health. The sequenced sample consisted of blood. CDR3 bases: TGCGCCAGCAGCTTGGAGCGTAGAGGAGGGGATCCAGATACGCAGTATTTT. Protein sequence: CASSLERRGGDPDTQYF. The variable domain in full, with the rest retrieved from reference TRBV5-1 and TRBJ2-3, is KAGVTQTPRYLIKTRGQQVTLSCSPISGHRSVSWYQQTPGQGLQFLFEYFSETQRNKGNFPGRFSGRQFSNSRSEMNVSTLELGDSALYLCASSLERRGGDPDTQYFGPGTRLTVL.